The entry that follows covers one TCR beta chain sequence. Its binding antigen is unknown. No base quality values were provided; no much bigger clone lies one nucleotide off. The CDR1 and CDR2 encoded by the germline V gene (reference sequence) are LNHDA and SQIVND. From cysteine to phenylalanine, the CDR3 is 15 amino acids long. Kept here is only the CDR3 DNA, which spans 45 bases and is read in frame from base 1. V and J lose 10 bases and 1 base, and a span of 17 bases separates them. TCRbeta CDR3 regions were amplified from genomic DNA using the immunoSEQ Assay, a bias-controlled multiplex PCR. On the study's bioinformatics: Within the assay, amplification of reference gene primers was used to estimate how many nucleated cells each sample contained. Sequence reads were collapsed and filtered to measure the absolute abundance of every unique TCRbeta CDR3 rearrangement. For each sample, productive Simpson clonality was calculated as the square root of Simpson's diversity index over productive rearrangements. TCRdb stores this immuneACCESS table with in-frame sequences only. Part of the clones is absent; in the studies checked, under half of the shortfall reflects unresolved V genes, and no reason is known for the rest. V and J calls and clone size follow that table, whereas D and trimming were derived from the DNA. Counted in this sample were a few hundred thousand clones; about 86% of them appeared once. Around 10% of the sample goes to the ten largest clones.

This sample was taken from a study of blood T cell repertoires in COVID-19 (dated by TCRdb to 2020 to 2021). Background on the whole study: Samples covering the acute and convalescent phases of COVID-19 were provided by collaborators in the United States, Italy and Spain. Deeply sampled blood TCRbeta repertoires from subjects exposed to, actively infected with, or recovered from COVID-19 were included in the dataset. A de-identified subject ID, COVID-19 status, age in years and sex were almost always included in the sample metadata. The samples were drawn from the first 160 participants of the ongoing ImmuneRACE study and from over a thousand subjects provided by 6 global collaborators. The prospective study material was composed of cDNA or gDNA derived from T cells, B-cell-depleted T cells, or PBMCs. The repertoires were released in a freely available public database meant as a resource for research on the immune response to SARS-CoV-2. Where available, HLA class I and class II types were taken from metadata supplied by the sample provider and were not determined by assay-based typing.

What the research found in general, with its limitations: How much clinical and demographic metadata was included differed by source and by participant, and the metadata was provided uncurated.

In the prospective study, participants were about 18 to 95 years old, resided in 20 to 30 geographic areas of the United States, and were enrolled through a virtual design. In the prospective study, participants were assigned to cohorts based on the clinical history participants reported in a screening survey and a study questionnaire. For ImmuneRACE Cohort 3, a participant was defined as recovered based on two consecutive negative NP/OP PCR tests, clearance by a healthcare professional, or resolution of symptoms. In the prospective study, mobile phlebotomists collected whole blood, serum and a nasopharyngeal or oropharyngeal swab from each participant. Prospective study participants could optionally give additional blood draws and questionnaires over an approximately 2-month period. Blood samples from the prospective study were shipped frozen or at room temperature prior to DNA extraction.

The sequence derives from a woman aged 45-59 years who had recovered from COVID-19. Sequencing was carried out using PBMCs or T cells enriched from blood (not recorded which). The V gene is TRBV19 and the J gene is TRBJ1-5; a tentative D match to TRBD1 spans 5 bases. At the DNA level, the sequence is TGTGCCACATCCCCCGGGGGTCGCAGCAATCAGCCCCAGCATTTT. Its protein is CATSPGGRSNQPQHF.